This T cell receptor beta chain was sequenced in a study of blood T cell repertoires in COVID-19. Background on the study: Samples came from the United States, Italy and Spain, spanning acute and convalescent COVID-19.

In the study's own analysis: Nucleated cell counts were estimated from reference gene primer amplification. Using immunoSEQ multiplex PCR, the repertoire was profiled, and TCRdb retains in-frame clones only, with some absent. V, J and clone size derive from that table, while D and trimming were established from the DNA sequence. This sample has approximately 100,000 clones; roughly 92% occur once, and the top ten carry about 1%. V lost 8 bases to trimming and J lost 10 bases, with 21 bases between them. The germline gives CDR1 MNHEY, CDR2 SVGAGI. There are 15 residues in the CDR3. The sequence derives from a man aged 55 to 70 with acute or convalescent COVID-19. Sequences were obtained from peripheral blood. The chain couples TRBV6-5 to TRBJ1-6; D call uncertain. CDR3 DNA sequence: TGTGCCAGCTCTCTGACTCCGGGTCGGGAATCACCCCTCCACTTT. This translates into CASSLTPGRESPLHF.